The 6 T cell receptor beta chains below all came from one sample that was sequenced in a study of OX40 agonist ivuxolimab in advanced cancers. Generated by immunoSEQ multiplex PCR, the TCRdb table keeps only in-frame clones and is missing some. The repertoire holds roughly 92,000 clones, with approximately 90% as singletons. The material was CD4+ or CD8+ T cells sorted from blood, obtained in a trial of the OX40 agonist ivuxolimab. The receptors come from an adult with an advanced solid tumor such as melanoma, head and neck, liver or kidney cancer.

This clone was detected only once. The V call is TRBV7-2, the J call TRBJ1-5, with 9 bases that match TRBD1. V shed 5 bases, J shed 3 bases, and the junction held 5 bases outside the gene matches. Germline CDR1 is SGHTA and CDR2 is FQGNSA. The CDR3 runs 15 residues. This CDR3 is CASSERTGANQPQHF. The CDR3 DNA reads TGTGCCAGCAGCGAAAGGACAGGGGCCAATCAGCCCCAGCATTTT. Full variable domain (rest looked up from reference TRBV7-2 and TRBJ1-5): GAGVSQSPSNKVTEKGKDVELRCDPISGHTALYWYRQSLGQGLEFLIYFQGNSAPDKSGLPSDRFSAERTGGSVSTLTIQRTQQEDSAVYLCASSERTGANQPQHFGDGTRLSIL.

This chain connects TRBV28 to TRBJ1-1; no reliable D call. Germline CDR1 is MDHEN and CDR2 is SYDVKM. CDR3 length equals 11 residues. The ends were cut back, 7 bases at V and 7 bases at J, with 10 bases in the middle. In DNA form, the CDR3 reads TGTGCCAGCACCTCAAGGATTGAAGCTTTCTTT. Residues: CASTSRIEAFF.

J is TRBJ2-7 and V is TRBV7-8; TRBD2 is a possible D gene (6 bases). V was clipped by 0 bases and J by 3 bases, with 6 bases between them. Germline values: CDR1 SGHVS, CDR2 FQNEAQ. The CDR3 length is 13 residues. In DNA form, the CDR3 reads TGTGCCAGCAGCTTAGCGGGGGGCTACGAGCAGTACTTC. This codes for CASSLAGGYEQYF.

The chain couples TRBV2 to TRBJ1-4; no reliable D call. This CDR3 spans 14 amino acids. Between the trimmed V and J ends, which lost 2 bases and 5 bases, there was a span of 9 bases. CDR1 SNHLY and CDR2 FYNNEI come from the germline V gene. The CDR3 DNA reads TGTGCCAGCAGTGAACTGTACCAAAATGAAAAACTGTTTTTT. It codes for CASSELYQNEKLFF.

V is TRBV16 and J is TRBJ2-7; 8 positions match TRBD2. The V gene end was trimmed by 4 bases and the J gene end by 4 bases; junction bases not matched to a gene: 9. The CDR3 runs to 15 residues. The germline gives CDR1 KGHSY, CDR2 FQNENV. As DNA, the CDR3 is TGTGCCAGCAGCCTCACAGCGGGAGTTACGTACGAGCAGTACTTC. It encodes CASSLTAGVTYEQYF.

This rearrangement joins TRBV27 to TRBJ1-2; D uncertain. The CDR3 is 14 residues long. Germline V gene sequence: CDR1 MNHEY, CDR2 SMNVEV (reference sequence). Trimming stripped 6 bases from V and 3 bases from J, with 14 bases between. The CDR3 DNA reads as TGTGCCAGCAGCCCCCTGGGGTGGTACTATGGCTACACCTTC. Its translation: CASSPLGWYYGYTF.